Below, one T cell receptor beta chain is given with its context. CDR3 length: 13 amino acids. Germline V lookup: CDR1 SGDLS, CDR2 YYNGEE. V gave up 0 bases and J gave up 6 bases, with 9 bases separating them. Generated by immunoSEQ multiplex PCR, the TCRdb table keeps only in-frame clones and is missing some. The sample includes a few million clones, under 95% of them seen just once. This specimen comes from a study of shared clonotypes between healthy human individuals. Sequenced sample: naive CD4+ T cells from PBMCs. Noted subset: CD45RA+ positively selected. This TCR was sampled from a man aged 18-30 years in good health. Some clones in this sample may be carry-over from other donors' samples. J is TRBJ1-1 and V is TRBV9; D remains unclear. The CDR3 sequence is CASSVVTGSEAFF. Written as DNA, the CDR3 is TGTGCCAGCAGCGTAGTAACCGGGTCTGAAGCTTTCTTT.